The clone carrying this T cell receptor (beta chain) was found many times. The second PCR ran about 6 to 12 cycles with a sample-barcoded 5' primer and J-beta primers. TCRdb called the 5' RACE reads again in MiXCR, with one record for every CDR3 protein. The sample has roughly 680,000 distinct CDR3 sequences; 52% are singletons. The data derive from a study of blood T cells in healthy people across ages. This clonotype was sampled from a woman of 80 years or more in good health. Specimen: blood.

The CDR3: CASSRTGQDNEQFF. As DNA, the CDR3 is TGTGCCAGCAGCCGAACGGGACAGGACAATGAGCAGTTCTTC. The rearrangement links TRBV7-9 to TRBJ2-1; TRBD1 matches 8 bases. The germline CDR1 and CDR2 sequences are SEHNR and FQNEAQ (reference sequence). This CDR3 has 14 residues. Trimming cost V 5 bases and J 5 bases; bases outside gene matches: 5. Supplemented by reference TRBV7-9 and TRBJ2-1, the full variable domain reads DTGVSQNPRHKITKRGQNVTFRCDPISEHNRLYWYRQTLGQGPEFLTYFQNEAQLEKSRLLSDRFSAERPKGSFSTLEIQRTEQGDSAMYLCASSRTGQDNEQFFGPGTRLTVL.